One and the same sample provided the 2 T cell receptor beta chains below, sequenced in a study of OX40 agonist ivuxolimab in advanced cancers. Library construction relied on the immunoSEQ multiplex PCR assay. In its TCRdb copy, this immuneACCESS table keeps in-frame sequences only and misses some clones. Where compared with another copy, unresolved V genes explain less than half of these, and the others have no known cause. Counted in this sample were roughly 53,000 clones; approximately 87% of them appeared once. The top ten hold roughly 4.4% of the sample. The sequencing used CD4+ or CD8+ T cells sorted from blood, collected in a trial of the OX40 agonist ivuxolimab. These receptor sequences come from an adult with an advanced solid tumor such as melanoma, head and neck, liver or kidney cancer.

The V call is TRBV5-4, the J call TRBJ2-6; D not certain. The V and J ends lost 0 bases and 0 bases respectively, with 16 bases between them. The CDR3 has 19 residues. Germline loops: CDR1 SGHNT, CDR2 YYREEE (reference sequence). This CDR3 reads CASSLALGRLSSGANVLTF. CDR3 nucleotides: TGTGCCAGCAGCTTGGCCCTGGGCAGACTTAGCTCTGGGGCCAACGTCCTGACTTTC. Complete variable domain (other parts from reference TRBV5-4 and TRBJ2-6): ETGVTQSPTHLIKTRGQQVTLRCSSQSGHNTVSWYQQALGQGPQFIFQYYREEENGRGNFPPRFSGLQFPNYSSELNVNALELDDSALYLCASSLALGRLSSGANVLTFGAGSRLTVL.

This sequence joins TRBV6-5 and TRBJ1-5, with TRBD1 matching over 9 bases. Trimming cost V 6 bases and J 0 bases; bases outside gene matches: 3. The CDR3 consists of 15 residues. The germline gives CDR1 MNHEY, CDR2 SVGAGI. The CDR3 loop is CASRRQGDSNQPQHF. As DNA, the CDR3 is TGTGCCAGCAGACGACAGGGGGATAGCAATCAGCCCCAGCATTTT.